A single sample gave rise to the 16 T cell receptor beta chains below, sequenced in a study of OX40 agonist ivuxolimab in advanced cancers. Library preparation was by the immunoSEQ multiplex PCR assay. TCRdb mirrors the immuneACCESS table, restricted to in-frame sequences. Some clones are absent from its copies; in checked studies, under half trace to an unresolved V gene, and the reason for the others is unknown. Present in this sample are about 46,000 clones, about 90% of which were seen just once. The ten most abundant clones make up about 12% of the sample. The source material was CD4+ or CD8+ T cells sorted from blood, sampled in a trial of the OX40 agonist ivuxolimab. The receptors shown here come from an adult with an advanced solid tumor such as melanoma, head and neck, liver or kidney cancer.

The chain links TRBV9 to TRBJ2-3; D remains unclear. The CDR3 totals 13 residues. V was cut by 0 bases and J by 4 bases, with 6 bases left in between. CDR1 is SGDLS, CDR2 YYNGEE, per germline. The CDR3 coding sequence is TGTGCCAGCAGCGTAGACGGGCCAGATACGCAGTATTTT. Translation: CASSVDGPDTQYF.

This sequence joins TRBV4-1 and TRBJ2-7, with D perhaps matching TRBD1 (6 bases). Trimming took off 2 bases at V and 5 bases at J, with 13 bases between the two ends. Per the germline V gene, CDR1 is MGHRA and CDR2 is YSYEKL. This CDR3 is built from 14 residues. The CDR3 sequence is CASSQWTAGNEQYF. DNA for the CDR3: TGCGCCAGCAGCCAATGGACAGCCGGAAACGAGCAGTACTTC.

V is TRBV27 and J is TRBJ1-1; D is uncertain. Germline assignment: CDR1 MNHEY and CDR2 SMNVEV (reference sequence). The CDR3 is made up of 15 amino acids. With 0 bases removed from V and 0 bases from J, the gap between germline ends came to 8 bases. The chain's CDR3 is CASSLSPRLNTEAFF. The CDR3 DNA is TGTGCCAGCAGTTTATCGCCCCGCCTGAACACTGAAGCTTTCTTT.

This chain joins TRBV4-1 and TRBJ2-5, with 12 positions matching TRBD2. V shed 3 bases, J shed 4 bases, and the junction held 0 bases outside the gene matches. Germline V gene data show CDR1 as MGHRA and CDR2 as YSYEKL. The CDR3 consists of 14 residues. CDR3 protein: CASSQGLAGETQYF. CDR3 sequence (DNA): TGCGCCAGCAGCCAGGGACTAGCGGGAGAGACCCAGTACTTC.

The V call is TRBV7-8, the J call TRBJ1-2; no reliable D call. Germline values: CDR1 SGHVS, CDR2 FQNEAQ. Trimming shortened V by 1 base and J by 4 bases, and 16 bases separated the two germline ends. The CDR3 spans 16 residues. The CDR3 reads CASSLVRWGALYGYTF. Written as DNA, the CDR3 is TGTGCCAGCAGCTTAGTCCGTTGGGGTGCCCTCTATGGCTACACCTTC. Full variable domain (rest looked up from reference TRBV7-8 and TRBJ1-2): GAGVSQSPRYKVAKRGQDVALRCDPISGHVSLFWYQQALGQGPEFLTYFQNEAQLDKSGLPSDRFFAERPEGSVSTLKIQRTQQEDSAVYLCASSLVRWGALYGYTFGSGTRLTVV.

V is TRBV7-3 and J is TRBJ2-5; TRBD2 aligns across 10 bases. Germline assignment: CDR1 SGHTA and CDR2 FQGTGA. Trimming at V came to 3 bases and at J to 4 bases, leaving 8 bases not matched to a gene. CDR3 length: 16 residues. The DNA of the CDR3 is TGTGCCAGCAGCTTTGGGGCTAGCGGGAGTGGAGAGACCCAGTACTTC. The encoded protein is CASSFGASGSGETQYF.

This chain joins TRBV27 and TRBJ2-5; D uncertain. The V gene's germline CDR1 is MNHEY and CDR2 SMNVEV (reference sequence). V shed 6 bases and J shed 4 bases, with 18 bases lying between them. The CDR3 extends over 15 amino acids. CDR3 in amino acids: CASSNRGPPRETQYF. CDR3 DNA sequence: TGTGCCAGCAGCAACCGCGGCCCTCCCCGAGAGACCCAGTACTTC.

V and J are TRBV4-1 and TRBJ1-2; the D gene is possibly TRBD1 (5 bases). The CDR3 runs 14 residues. Trimming took off 4 bases at V and 9 bases at J, with 18 bases between the two ends. The germline V gene encodes CDR1 MGHRA and CDR2 YSYEKL. CDR3 sequence reads: CASSPPNGAGSYTF. CDR3 coding DNA: TGCGCCAGCAGCCCCCCGAACGGGGCAGGGAGCTACACCTTC.

This clone was detected a few times. The V and J genes are TRBV6-1 and TRBJ1-1, with D possibly being TRBD1 (5 bases). The CDR3 contains 15 residues. V dropped 0 bases and J dropped 7 bases, with 15 bases sitting between them. Germline V gives CDR1 MNHNS, CDR2 SASEGT. The CDR3 bases are TGTGCCAGCAGTGAAGCGCGGGGGGGTATAGGTGAAGCTTTCTTT. This codes for CASSEARGGIGEAFF.

This rearrangement joins TRBV13 to TRBJ2-1; possibly TRBD2 for D (5 bases). Germline CDR1 is PRHDT and CDR2 is FYEKMQ (reference sequence). This CDR3 has 12 residues. Trimming took off 5 bases at V and 10 bases at J, with 12 bases between the two ends. CDR3 protein: CASSRTSVEQFF. CDR3 sequence (DNA): TGTGCCAGCAGCCGTACTAGTGTCGAGCAGTTCTTC.

V usage is TRBV7-6 and J usage is TRBJ2-7; TRBD2 matches at 11 bases. The CDR3 is 20 residues long. V lost 2 bases to trimming and J lost 0 bases; unmatched junction nucleotides: 15. The germline gives CDR1 SGHVS, CDR2 FNYEAQ. This chain's CDR3 is CASSLTPLAGGNPSSYEQYF. For the CDR3, the DNA is TGTGCCAGCAGCTTAACCCCTCTAGCGGGAGGAAATCCGAGCTCCTACGAGCAGTACTTC.

This chain connects TRBV4-2 to TRBJ1-5, with 7 bases fitting TRBD1. V lost 0 bases and J lost 5; bases outside the gene matches: 7. CDR3 length: 16 residues. CDR1 is LGHNA and CDR2 is YNFKEQ in the germline V gene. CDR3: CASSQDTGEGHQPQHF. CDR3 coding DNA: TGTGCCAGCAGCCAAGACACAGGGGAAGGGCATCAGCCCCAGCATTTT.

Comment on this clone: In the same sample, other DNA sequences code for this CDR3. The chain couples TRBV19 to TRBJ1-5; perhaps TRBD1 as D (5 bases). Trimming pared 1 base from V and 7 bases from J, leaving 8 bases between. In germline, CDR1 is LNHDA, CDR2 SQIVND (reference sequence). The CDR3 is 13 residues long. CDR3 bases: TGTGCCAGTAGTATAGGGGGGGGGCAGCCCCAGCATTTT. Protein: CASSIGGGQPQHF.

The J gene is TRBJ2-7, the V gene TRBV27; maybe TRBD1 (6 bases). Germline CDR1 and CDR2: MNHEY and SMNVEV (reference sequence). Trimming took 6 bases from V and 3 from J, leaving 15 bases between them. The CDR3 runs to 14 residues. The CDR3 spells CASRERGHNYEQYF. Written as DNA, the CDR3 is TGTGCCAGCAGAGAAAGGGGACATAACTACGAGCAGTACTTC.

The chain uses TRBV7-3 and TRBJ1-2; perhaps TRBD1 as D (6 bases). Trimming took off 2 bases at V and 4 bases at J, with 17 bases between the two ends. This CDR3 contains 16 residues. Germline lookup yields CDR1 SGHTA and CDR2 FQGTGA. DNA for the CDR3: TGTGCCAGCAGCTTAGGGGCTGGGGGCGGATTCTATGGCTACACCTTC. Protein: CASSLGAGGGFYGYTF.

The V call is TRBV30, the J call TRBJ1-1; D call uncertain. Germline lookup yields CDR1 GTSNPN and CDR2 SVGIG (reference sequence). Trimming pared 0 bases from V and 6 bases from J, leaving 5 bases between. The CDR3 runs to 11 residues. The CDR3: CAWSVGPEAFF. CDR3 DNA sequence: TGTGCCTGGAGTGTAGGTCCTGAAGCTTTCTTT.